This T cell receptor (beta chain) was retrieved from a study of Ad26.COV2.S vaccination and SARS-CoV-2 variants. Clones were read by immunoSEQ multiplex PCR, and TCRdb kept only the in-frame ones, dropping some. The repertoire holds 290,000 or so clones, with more than 75% as singletons. The treatment denotes: roughly 19 received Ad26.COV2.S at low or high dose, single or two shots; several received placebo; per-sample allocation not given. Day 63 following the first vaccine or placebo injection was when the samples were taken. This vaccine is an Ad26 vector that expresses the Wuhan-strain SARS-CoV-2 spike. This TCR was recovered from a person aged 18-60 years who received the Ad26.COV2.S COVID-19 vaccine or a placebo. Sample: peripheral blood, taken in a trial of Ad26.COV2.S vaccine versus placebo.

CDR3 region: CASSWFGTGGALTPQHF. DNA for the CDR3: TGTGCCAGCAGCTGGTTTGGGACAGGGGGGGCTCTGACGCCCCAGCATTTT. The V and J genes are TRBV7-2 and TRBJ1-5, with 11 bases fitting TRBD1. The CDR3 extends over 17 amino acids. CDR1 and CDR2 (germline): SGHTA, FQGNSA. Trimming at V came to 4 bases and at J to 9 bases, leaving 14 bases not matched to a gene.